One sample yielded the 8 T cell receptor beta chains listed below, sequenced in a study of sequential checkpoint blockade in melanoma. Treatment specified: randomized to nivolumab then ipilimumab (arm A) or the reverse (arm B). Sequenced by immunoSEQ multiplex PCR; TCRdb stores in-frame clones only, minus some. The repertoire holds 40,000 or so clones, with roughly 90% as singletons. The source material was CD8+ T cells sorted from blood (inferred from file names), sampled from a patient given nivolumab and ipilimumab in sequence. Source of these receptors: a human donor with melanoma.

This chain uses TRBV7-9 with TRBJ2-1, with a tentative D call TRBD2 (5 bases). Trimming shortened V by 1 base and J by 5 bases, and 12 bases separated the two germline ends. Germline lookup yields CDR1 SEHNR and CDR2 FQNEAQ (reference sequence). There are 15 residues in the CDR3. CDR3 sequence reads: CASSLVGGYDNEQFF. As DNA, the CDR3 is TGTGCCAGCAGCTTAGTCGGCGGGTATGACAATGAGCAGTTCTTC. Filled out from reference TRBV7-9 and TRBJ2-1, the complete variable domain reads DTGVSQNPRHKITKRGQNVTFRCDPISEHNRLYWYRQTLGQGPEFLTYFQNEAQLEKSRLLSDRFSAERPKGSFSTLEIQRTEQGDSAMYLCASSLVGGYDNEQFFGPGTRLTVL.

This sequence joins TRBV27 and TRBJ2-3, with TRBD2 matching over 10 bases. Trimming at V came to 5 bases and at J to 0 bases, leaving 8 bases not matched to a gene. The germline V gene has CDR1 MNHEY and CDR2 SMNVEV (reference sequence). This CDR3 spans 17 amino acids. The CDR3 DNA reads TGTGCCAGCAGTATAGCGGGAGGTCTATCAAGCACAGATACGCAGTATTTT. Protein product: CASSIAGGLSSTDTQYF.

This chain connects TRBV5-6 to TRBJ2-3; TRBD1 matches at 7 bases. The CDR3 runs 16 residues. Trimming took 3 bases from V and 2 from J; bases not matched to a gene: 9. The germline CDR1 and CDR2 sequences are SGHDT and YYEEEE. In DNA form, the CDR3 reads TGTGCCAGCAGCTCAACACAGGGGCCAATCACAGATACGCAGTATTTT. This gives the protein CASSSTQGPITDTQYF. Variable domain in full (rest from reference TRBV5-6 and TRBJ2-3): DAGVTQSPTHLIKTRGQQVTLRCSPKSGHDTVSWYQQALGQGPQFIFQYYEEEERQRGNFPDRFSGHQFPNYSSELNVNALLLGDSALYLCASSSTQGPITDTQYFGPGTRLTVL.

The rearrangement uses TRBV27 and TRBJ1-1; D may be TRBD1 (5 bases). Trimming took 5 bases from V and 5 from J, leaving 9 bases between them. CDR3 length equals 12 residues. CDR1 is MNHEY and CDR2 is SMNVEV in the germline V gene (reference sequence). The CDR3: CASSPPGTEAFF. Written as DNA, the CDR3 is TGTGCCAGCAGTCCCCCAGGGACTGAAGCTTTCTTT.

This rearrangement joins TRBV5-6 to TRBJ2-5, with D possibly matching TRBD2 (5 bases). The V and J ends lost 0 bases and 6 bases respectively, with 12 bases between them. The CDR3 consists of 14 residues. Germline loops: CDR1 SGHDT, CDR2 YYEEEE. DNA of the CDR3: TGTGCCAGCAGCTTGGCGGCGGGTCGGAAGACCCAGTACTTC. As protein: CASSLAAGRKTQYF.

The chain has TRBV7-8 and TRBJ2-7; 8 nucleotides agree with TRBD1. The V segment lost 6 bases and the J segment 6 bases; nucleotides outside the gene matches: 13. The CDR3 extends over 15 amino acids. Germline loops: CDR1 SGHVS, CDR2 FQNEAQ. In DNA form, the CDR3 reads TGTGCCAGCAGTTATGTCTCGGGACAGGCAACCGAGCAGTACTTC. Its translation is CASSYVSGQATEQYF. Drawing the rest from reference TRBV7-8 and TRBJ2-7, the complete variable domain is GAGVSQSPRYKVAKRGQDVALRCDPISGHVSLFWYQQALGQGPEFLTYFQNEAQLDKSGLPSDRFFAERPEGSVSTLKIQRTQQEDSAVYLCASSYVSGQATEQYFGPGTRLTVT.

The chain has TRBV4-3 and TRBJ2-2, with TRBD2 as a possible D gene (7 bases). This CDR3 has 17 amino acids. Trimming shortened V by 5 bases and J by 5 bases, and 21 bases separated the two germline ends. Germline values: CDR1 LGHNA, CDR2 YSLEER. This CDR3 reads CASSLVGGPDRTGELFF. CDR3 in DNA: TGCGCCAGCAGCTTGGTCGGGGGGCCCGATAGGACCGGGGAGCTGTTTTTT.

The J gene is TRBJ1-2, the V gene TRBV14; D is ambiguous. V gave up 1 base and J gave up 3 bases, with 9 bases separating them. The CDR3 totals 14 residues. In germline, CDR1 is SGHDN, CDR2 FVKESK. For the CDR3, the DNA is TGTGCCAGCAGCCAAGTGGCAGGCTACTATGGCTACACCTTC. Encoded protein: CASSQVAGYYGYTF. Complete variable domain (other parts from reference TRBV14 and TRBJ1-2): EAGVTQFPSHSVIEKGQTVTLRCDPISGHDNLYWYRRVMGKEIKFLLHFVKESKQDESGMPNNRFLAERTGGTYSTLKVQPAELEDSGVYFCASSQVAGYYGYTFGSGTRLTVV.